The 9 T cell receptor beta chains given below trace back to one sample, sequenced in a study of control samples from healthy donors and cancer patients. Produced via immunoSEQ multiplex PCR; TCRdb's table is partial and in-frame only. The repertoire includes tens of thousands of clones, approximately 90% of them detected once, and about 9% sits in the top ten. Material for sequencing was PBMCs. The receptors come from a woman aged 55-69 years with head and neck cancer.

This chain connects TRBV6-5 to TRBJ2-1; 8 bases map to TRBD2. Germline V gene data show CDR1 as MNHEY and CDR2 as SVGAGI. This CDR3 comprises 16 residues. V shed 0 bases, J shed 3 bases, and the junction held 4 bases outside the gene matches. CDR3 sequence: CASSYSLAGGYNEQFF. CDR3 bases: TGTGCCAGCAGTTACTCCCTAGCGGGCGGCTACAATGAGCAGTTCTTC.

V is TRBV7-9 and J is TRBJ1-1; D gene uncertain. Germline CDR1 SEHNR, CDR2 FQNEAQ (reference sequence). This CDR3 contains 13 residues. The V gene lost 1 base and the J gene lost 5 bases, with 8 bases spanning the gap. The CDR3 DNA reads as TGTGCCAGCAGCTTAGGCCCGGAGACTGAAGCTTTCTTT. Amino acid sequence: CASSLGPETEAFF.

The chain has TRBV28 and TRBJ2-2; no clear D. Germline CDR1 and CDR2: MDHEN and SYDVKM. This CDR3 has 16 residues. Trimming stripped 3 bases from V and 4 bases from J, with 15 bases between. The CDR3 is CASSFPLAGSTGELFF. The CDR3 DNA follows: TGTGCCAGCAGTTTTCCCCTGGCTGGCTCCACCGGGGAGCTGTTTTTT.

The V and J genes are TRBV18 and TRBJ2-7, with 7 nucleotides matching TRBD1. The CDR3 sequence is 14 residues long. V dropped 0 bases and J dropped 5; count of bases not matched to a gene: 4. Germline V CDR1 and CDR2: KGHSH, LQKENI. The CDR3 spells CASSPPTGLNEQYF. The CDR3 DNA sequence: TGTGCCAGCTCACCACCGACAGGGCTAAACGAGCAGTACTTC.

The chain recombines TRBV7-9 with TRBJ2-1, with 10 bases aligning to TRBD2. Germline loops: CDR1 SEHNR, CDR2 FQNEAQ (reference sequence). V dropped 5 bases and J dropped 2; count of bases not matched to a gene: 3. The CDR3 extends over 15 amino acids. The CDR3 loop reads CASSHTSGAYNEQFF. The DNA of the CDR3 is TGTGCCAGCAGCCACACTAGCGGGGCCTACAATGAGCAGTTCTTC.

CDR3 amino acids: CASSFSGMNTEAFF. CDR3 nucleotides: TGCGCCAGCAGCTTTTCAGGGATGAACACTGAAGCTTTCTTT. This chain links TRBV5-1 with TRBJ1-1; D perhaps matches TRBD1 (5 bases). This CDR3 has 14 amino acids. The V end was cut by 2 bases, the J end by 0 bases, with 8 bases between. CDR1 and CDR2 from the germline V gene are SGHRS and YFSETQ.

The rearrangement uses TRBV6-5 and TRBJ1-2; D remains ambiguous. With 7 bases removed from V and 0 bases from J, the gap between germline ends came to 12 bases. Germline CDR1 and CDR2: MNHEY and SVGAGI. This CDR3 comprises 14 residues. The CDR3 loop is CASTPFPANYGYTF. In DNA form, the CDR3 reads TGTGCCAGCACCCCCTTTCCAGCTAACTATGGCTACACCTTC.

As to this clone: Other DNA sequences in this sample translate to the same CDR3. The genes are TRBV7-6 and TRBJ1-4; 8 nucleotides match TRBD1. Germline V CDR1 and CDR2: SGHVS, FNYEAQ. V lost 3 bases to trimming and J lost 7 bases; unmatched junction nucleotides: 13. The CDR3 has 17 residues. The CDR3 spells CASSFSSQGAGGEKLFF. CDR3 nucleotides: TGTGCCAGCAGCTTTTCCTCCCAGGGGGCGGGGGGTGAAAAACTGTTTTTT. Full variable domain (remainder filled in from reference TRBV7-6 and TRBJ1-4): GAGVSQSPRYKVTKRGQDVALRCDPISGHVSLYWYRQALGQGPEFLTYFNYEAQQDKSGLPNDRFSAERPEGSISTLTIQRTEQRDSAMYRCASSFSSQGAGGEKLFFGSGTQLSVL.

The chain uses TRBV11-2 and TRBJ1-1, with D possibly TRBD1 on 5 matching bases. The germline gives CDR1 SGHAT, CDR2 FQNNGV. V was trimmed by 0 bases and J by 5 bases, leaving 16 bases between them. The CDR3 is 16 amino acids. The CDR3: CASSLDRWGGSTEAFF. CDR3 in DNA: TGTGCCAGCAGCTTAGATAGGTGGGGGGGAAGTACTGAAGCTTTCTTT. Full variable domain (outside the CDR3, taken from reference TRBV11-2 and TRBJ1-1): EAGVAQSPRYKIIEKRQSVAFWCNPISGHATLYWYQQILGQGPKLLIQFQNNGVVDDSQLPKDRFSAERLKGVDSTLKIQPAKLEDSAVYLCASSLDRWGGSTEAFFGQGTRLTVV.